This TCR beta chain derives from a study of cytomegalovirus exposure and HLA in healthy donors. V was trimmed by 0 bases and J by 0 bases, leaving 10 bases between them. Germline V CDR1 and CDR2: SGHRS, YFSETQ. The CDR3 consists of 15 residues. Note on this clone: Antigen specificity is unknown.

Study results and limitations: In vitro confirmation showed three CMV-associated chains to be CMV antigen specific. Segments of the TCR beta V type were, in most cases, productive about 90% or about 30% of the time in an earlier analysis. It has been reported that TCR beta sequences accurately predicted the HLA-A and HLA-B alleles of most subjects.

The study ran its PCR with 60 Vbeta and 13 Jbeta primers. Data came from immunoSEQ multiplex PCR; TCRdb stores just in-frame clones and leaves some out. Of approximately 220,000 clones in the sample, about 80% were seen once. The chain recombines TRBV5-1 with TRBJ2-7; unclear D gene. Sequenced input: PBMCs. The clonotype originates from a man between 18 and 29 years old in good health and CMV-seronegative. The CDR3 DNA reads TGCGCCAGCAGCTTGGATCCGGGTAGCTCCTACGAGCAGTACTTC. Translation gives CASSLDPGSSYEQYF.